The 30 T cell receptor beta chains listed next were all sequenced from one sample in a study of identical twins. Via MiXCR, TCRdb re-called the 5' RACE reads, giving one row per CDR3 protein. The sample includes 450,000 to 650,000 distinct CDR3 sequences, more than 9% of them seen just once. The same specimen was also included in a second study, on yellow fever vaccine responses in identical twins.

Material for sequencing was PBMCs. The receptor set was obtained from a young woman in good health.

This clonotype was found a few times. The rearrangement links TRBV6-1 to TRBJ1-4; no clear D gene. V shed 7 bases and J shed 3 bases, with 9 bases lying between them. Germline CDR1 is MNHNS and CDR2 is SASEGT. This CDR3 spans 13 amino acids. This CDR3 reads CASMRHPNEKLFF. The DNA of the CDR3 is TGTGCCAGCATGCGACACCCTAATGAAAAACTGTTTTTT.

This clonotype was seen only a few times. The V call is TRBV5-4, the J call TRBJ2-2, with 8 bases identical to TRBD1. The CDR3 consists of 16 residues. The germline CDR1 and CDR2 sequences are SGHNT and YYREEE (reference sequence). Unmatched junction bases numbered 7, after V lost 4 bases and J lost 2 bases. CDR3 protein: CASSHPGQVNTGELFF. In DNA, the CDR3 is TGTGCCAGCAGCCATCCGGGACAGGTCAACACCGGGGAGCTGTTTTTT. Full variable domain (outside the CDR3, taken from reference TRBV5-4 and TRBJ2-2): ETGVTQSPTHLIKTRGQQVTLRCSSQSGHNTVSWYQQALGQGPQFIFQYYREEENGRGNFPPRFSGLQFPNYSSELNVNALELDDSALYLCASSHPGQVNTGELFFGEGSRLTVL.

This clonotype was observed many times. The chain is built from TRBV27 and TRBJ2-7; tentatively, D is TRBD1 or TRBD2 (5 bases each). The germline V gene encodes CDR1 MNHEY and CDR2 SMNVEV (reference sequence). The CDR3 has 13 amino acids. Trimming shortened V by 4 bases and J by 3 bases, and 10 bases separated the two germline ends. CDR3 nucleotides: TGTGCCAGCAGTTACGGGACCAACTACGAGCAGTACTTC. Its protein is CASSYGTNYEQYF.

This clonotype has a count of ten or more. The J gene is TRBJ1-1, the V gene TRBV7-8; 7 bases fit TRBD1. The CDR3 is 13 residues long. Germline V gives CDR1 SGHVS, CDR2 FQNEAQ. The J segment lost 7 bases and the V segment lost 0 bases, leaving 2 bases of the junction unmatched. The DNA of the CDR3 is TGTGCCAGCAGCTTAGCCGGGACAGTTGAAGCTTTCTTT. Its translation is CASSLAGTVEAFF.

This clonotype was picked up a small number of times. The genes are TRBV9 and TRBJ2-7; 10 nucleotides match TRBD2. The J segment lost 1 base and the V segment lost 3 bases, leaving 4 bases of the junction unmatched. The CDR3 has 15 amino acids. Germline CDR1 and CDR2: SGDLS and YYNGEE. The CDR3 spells CASSERGGLSYEQYF. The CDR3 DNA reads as TGTGCCAGCAGCGAGCGGGGGGGCCTGTCCTACGAGCAGTACTTC.

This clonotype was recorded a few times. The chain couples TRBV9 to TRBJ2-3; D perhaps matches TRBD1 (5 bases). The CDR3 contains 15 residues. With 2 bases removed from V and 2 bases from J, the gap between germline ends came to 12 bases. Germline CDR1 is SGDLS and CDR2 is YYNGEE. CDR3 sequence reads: CASSVQDSPTDTQYF. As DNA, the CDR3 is TGTGCCAGCAGCGTTCAAGACAGTCCCACAGATACGCAGTATTTT.

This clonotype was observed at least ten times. The CDR3 loop is CASSFLTFPYEQYF. The CDR3 region has the DNA TGTGCCAGCAGTTTTCTTACTTTTCCCTACGAGCAGTACTTC. The chain combines TRBV28 with TRBJ2-7; D remains ambiguous. Trimming left V 3 bases short and J 2 bases short, with 11 bases between. The germline gives CDR1 MDHEN, CDR2 SYDVKM. CDR3 length equals 14 residues.

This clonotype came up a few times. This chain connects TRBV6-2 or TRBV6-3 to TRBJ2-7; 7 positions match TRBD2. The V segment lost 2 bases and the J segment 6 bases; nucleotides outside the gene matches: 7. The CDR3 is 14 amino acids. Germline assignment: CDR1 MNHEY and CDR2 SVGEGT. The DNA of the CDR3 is TGTGCCAGCAGTTACGAGGGAGGGATCGGCGAGCAGTACTTC. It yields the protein CASSYEGGIGEQYF.

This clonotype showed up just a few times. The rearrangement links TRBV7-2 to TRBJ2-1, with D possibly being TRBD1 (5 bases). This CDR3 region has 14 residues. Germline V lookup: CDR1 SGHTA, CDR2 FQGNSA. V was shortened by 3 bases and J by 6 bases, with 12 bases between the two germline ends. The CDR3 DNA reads TGTGCCAGCAGCTTCAAAGGGGCGTTCAATGAGCAGTTCTTC. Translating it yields CASSFKGAFNEQFF.

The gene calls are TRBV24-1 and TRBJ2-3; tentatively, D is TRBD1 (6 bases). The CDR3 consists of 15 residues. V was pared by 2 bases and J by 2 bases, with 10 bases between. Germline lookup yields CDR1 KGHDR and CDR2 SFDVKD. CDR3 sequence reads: CATSDWQGPTDTQYF. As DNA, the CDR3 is TGTGCCACCAGTGATTGGCAGGGGCCCACAGATACGCAGTATTTT.

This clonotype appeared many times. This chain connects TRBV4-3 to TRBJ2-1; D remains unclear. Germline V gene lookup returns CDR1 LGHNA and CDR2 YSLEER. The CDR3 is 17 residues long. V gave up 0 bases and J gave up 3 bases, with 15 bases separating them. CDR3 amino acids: CASSQDASTRGYNEQFF. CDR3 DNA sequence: TGCGCCAGCAGCCAAGATGCGAGTACCCGAGGCTACAATGAGCAGTTCTTC.

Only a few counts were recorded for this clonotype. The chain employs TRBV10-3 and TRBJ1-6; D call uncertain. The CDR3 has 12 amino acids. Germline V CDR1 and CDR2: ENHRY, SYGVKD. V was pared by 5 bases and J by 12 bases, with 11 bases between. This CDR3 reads CAISTIAGPLHF. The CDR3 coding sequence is TGTGCCATCAGTACAATAGCGGGACCCCTCCACTTT.

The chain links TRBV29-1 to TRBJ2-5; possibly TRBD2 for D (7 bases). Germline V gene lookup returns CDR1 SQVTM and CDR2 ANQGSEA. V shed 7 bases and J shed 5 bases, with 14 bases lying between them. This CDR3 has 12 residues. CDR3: CSAPGGQETQYF. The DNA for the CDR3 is TGCAGCGCTCCGGGGGGCCAGGAGACCCAGTACTTC.

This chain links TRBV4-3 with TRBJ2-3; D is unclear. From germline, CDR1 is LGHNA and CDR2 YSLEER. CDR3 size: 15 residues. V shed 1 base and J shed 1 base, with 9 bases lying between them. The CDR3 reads CASSQAFGGTDTQYF. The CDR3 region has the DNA TGCGCCAGCAGCCAAGCTTTTGGAGGCACAGATACGCAGTATTTT.

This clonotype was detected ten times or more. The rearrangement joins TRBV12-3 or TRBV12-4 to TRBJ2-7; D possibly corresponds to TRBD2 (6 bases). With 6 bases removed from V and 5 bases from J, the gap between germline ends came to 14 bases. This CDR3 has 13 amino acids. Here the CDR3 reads CASSPWGEDEQYF. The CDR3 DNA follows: TGTGCCAGCAGCCCCTGGGGGGAGGACGAGCAGTACTTC.

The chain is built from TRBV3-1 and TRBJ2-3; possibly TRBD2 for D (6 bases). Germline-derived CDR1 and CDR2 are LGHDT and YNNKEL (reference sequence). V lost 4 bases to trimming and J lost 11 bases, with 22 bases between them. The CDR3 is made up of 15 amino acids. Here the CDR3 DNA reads TGTGCCAGCAGCCTTTTAGCGGCCCCACTCGAGGGGCAGTATTTT. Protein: CASSLLAAPLEGQYF.

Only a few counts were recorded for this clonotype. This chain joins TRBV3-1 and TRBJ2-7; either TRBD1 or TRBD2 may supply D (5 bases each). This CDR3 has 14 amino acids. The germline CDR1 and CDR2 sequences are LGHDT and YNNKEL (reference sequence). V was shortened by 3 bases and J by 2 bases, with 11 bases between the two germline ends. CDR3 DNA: TGTGCCAGCAGCCATGGGACGGAAGCCTACGAGCAGTACTTC. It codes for CASSHGTEAYEQYF.

CDR3 nucleotide sequence: TGTGCCAGCACAAAAAGCGGGAGCCCCTACGAGCAGTACTTC. The encoded protein is CASTKSGSPYEQYF. The chain couples TRBV28 to TRBJ2-7; TRBD2 aligns across 8 bases. The germline CDR1 and CDR2 sequences are MDHEN and SYDVKM. V shed 7 bases, J shed 2 bases, and the junction held 7 bases outside the gene matches. The CDR3 has 14 amino acids.

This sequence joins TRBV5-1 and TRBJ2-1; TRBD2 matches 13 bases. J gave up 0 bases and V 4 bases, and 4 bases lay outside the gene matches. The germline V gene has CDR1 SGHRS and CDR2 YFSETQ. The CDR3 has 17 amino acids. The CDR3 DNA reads TGCGCCAGCAGCGGGGGACTAGCGGGAAGCTCCTACAATGAGCAGTTCTTC. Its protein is CASSGGLAGSSYNEQFF. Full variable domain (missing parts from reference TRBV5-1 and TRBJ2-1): KAGVTQTPRYLIKTRGQQVTLSCSPISGHRSVSWYQQTPGQGLQFLFEYFSETQRNKGNFPGRFSGRQFSNSRSEMNVSTLELGDSALYLCASSGGLAGSSYNEQFFGPGTRLTVL.

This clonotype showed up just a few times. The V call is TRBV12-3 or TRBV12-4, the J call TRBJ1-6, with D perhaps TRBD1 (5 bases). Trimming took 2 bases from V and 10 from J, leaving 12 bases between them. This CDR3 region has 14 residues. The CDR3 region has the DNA TGTGCCAGCAGTTTATTCAGGGTCCAATCACCCCTCCACTTT. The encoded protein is CASSLFRVQSPLHF.

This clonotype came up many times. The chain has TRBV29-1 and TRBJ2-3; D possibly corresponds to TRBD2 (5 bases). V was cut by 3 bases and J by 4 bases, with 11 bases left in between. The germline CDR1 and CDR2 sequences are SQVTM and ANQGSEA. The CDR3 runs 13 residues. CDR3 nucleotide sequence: TGCAGCGTTGATACCGGGGTTGCAGATACGCAGTATTTT. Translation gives CSVDTGVADTQYF.

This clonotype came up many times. The DNA for the CDR3 is TGTGCCAGCAGCCCCCTGACTAGCGACTACGAGCAGTACTTC. Protein sequence: CASSPLTSDYEQYF. V and J are TRBV12-3 or TRBV12-4 and TRBJ2-7; 8 bases map to TRBD2. J was trimmed by 3 bases and V by 6 bases; bases with no gene match: 7. The CDR3 runs to 14 residues.

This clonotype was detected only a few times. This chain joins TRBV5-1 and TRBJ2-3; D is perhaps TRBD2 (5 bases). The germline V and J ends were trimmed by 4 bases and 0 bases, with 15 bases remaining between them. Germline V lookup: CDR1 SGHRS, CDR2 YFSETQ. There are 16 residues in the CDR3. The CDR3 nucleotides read TGCGCCAGCAGCGGTGAGGTGGACTTAAGCACAGATACGCAGTATTTT. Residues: CASSGEVDLSTDTQYF. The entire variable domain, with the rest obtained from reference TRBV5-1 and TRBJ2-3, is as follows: KAGVTQTPRYLIKTRGQQVTLSCSPISGHRSVSWYQQTPGQGLQFLFEYFSETQRNKGNFPGRFSGRQFSNSRSEMNVSTLELGDSALYLCASSGEVDLSTDTQYFGPGTRLTVL.

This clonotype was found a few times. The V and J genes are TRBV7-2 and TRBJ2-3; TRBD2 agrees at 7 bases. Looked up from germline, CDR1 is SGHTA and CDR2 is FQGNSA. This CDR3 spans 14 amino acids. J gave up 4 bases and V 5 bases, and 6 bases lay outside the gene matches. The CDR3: CASSLRDYADTQYF. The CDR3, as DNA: TGTGCCAGCAGCCTTAGGGACTACGCAGATACGCAGTATTTT. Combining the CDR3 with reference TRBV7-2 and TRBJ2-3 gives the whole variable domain GAGVSQSPSNKVTEKGKDVELRCDPISGHTALYWYRQSLGQGLEFLIYFQGNSAPDKSGLPSDRFSAERTGGSVSTLTIQRTQQEDSAVYLCASSLRDYADTQYFGPGTRLTVL.

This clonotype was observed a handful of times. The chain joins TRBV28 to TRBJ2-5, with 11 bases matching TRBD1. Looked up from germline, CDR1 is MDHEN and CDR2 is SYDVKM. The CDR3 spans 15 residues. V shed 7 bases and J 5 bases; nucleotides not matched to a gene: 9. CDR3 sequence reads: CASTMDRGLGETQYF. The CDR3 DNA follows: TGTGCCAGCACTATGGACAGGGGGCTAGGGGAGACCCAGTACTTC.

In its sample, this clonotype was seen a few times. Here the CDR3 DNA reads TGCGCCAGCAGCTTGGATGAGACAGGGCAGACCTTTAGCACAGATACGCAGTATTTT. Its protein product is CASSLDETGQTFSTDTQYF. The chain couples TRBV5-1 to TRBJ2-3; 7 bases are a match to TRBD1. The CDR3 length is 19 residues. Trimming at V came to 0 bases and at J to 0 bases, leaving 13 bases not matched to a gene. Germline values: CDR1 SGHRS, CDR2 YFSETQ. Filled out from reference TRBV5-1 and TRBJ2-3, the complete variable domain reads KAGVTQTPRYLIKTRGQQVTLSCSPISGHRSVSWYQQTPGQGLQFLFEYFSETQRNKGNFPGRFSGRQFSNSRSEMNVSTLELGDSALYLCASSLDETGQTFSTDTQYFGPGTRLTVL.

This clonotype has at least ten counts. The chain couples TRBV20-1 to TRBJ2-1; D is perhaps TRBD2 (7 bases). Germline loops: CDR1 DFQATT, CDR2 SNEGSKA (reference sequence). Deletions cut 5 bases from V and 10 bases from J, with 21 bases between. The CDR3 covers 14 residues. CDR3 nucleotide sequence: TGCAGTGCTCTAAGGGGGGGGGGCAGAGTCGAGCAGTTCTTC. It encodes CSALRGGGRVEQFF.

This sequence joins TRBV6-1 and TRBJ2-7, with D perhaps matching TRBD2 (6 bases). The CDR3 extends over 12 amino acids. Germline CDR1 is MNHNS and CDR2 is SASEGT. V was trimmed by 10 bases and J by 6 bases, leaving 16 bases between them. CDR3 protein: CATFWEAAEQYF. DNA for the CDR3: TGTGCCACTTTTTGGGAGGCAGCCGAGCAGTACTTC.

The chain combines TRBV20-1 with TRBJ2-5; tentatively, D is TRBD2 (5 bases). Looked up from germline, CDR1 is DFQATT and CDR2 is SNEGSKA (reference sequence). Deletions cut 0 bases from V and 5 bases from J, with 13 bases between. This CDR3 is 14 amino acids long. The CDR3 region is CSARDSSRGETQYF. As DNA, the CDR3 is TGCAGTGCTAGAGATAGCTCCAGAGGGGAGACCCAGTACTTC.

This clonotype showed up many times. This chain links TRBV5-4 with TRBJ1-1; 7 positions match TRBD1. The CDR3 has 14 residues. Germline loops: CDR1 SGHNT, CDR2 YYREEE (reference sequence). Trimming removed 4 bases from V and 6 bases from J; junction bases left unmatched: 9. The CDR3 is CASSRQGVEAEAFF. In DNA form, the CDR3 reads TGTGCCAGCAGCAGGCAGGGGGTGGAAGCTGAAGCTTTCTTT.